This T cell receptor beta chain was identified in a study of cytomegalovirus exposure and HLA in healthy donors. Background on the study: Prior work identified under 130 million unique TCR beta sequences in some 180 million T cells.

In this sample, this clone turned up a few times. Its antigen remains unidentified. Study outcomes and limitations: Earlier findings revealed that most TCR beta V segments proved productive either about 87% or about 30% of the time. The authors judged a highly shared variant cluster likely a sequencing artifact. Across donors, most TCRs were seen rarely, yet some public ones were widespread.

PCR primers comprised 60 Vbeta and 13 Jbeta primers. Repertoires were generated with immunoSEQ multiplex PCR, while TCRdb's copy carries only in-frame clones and drops some. Among almost 70,000 clones listed, approximately 70% were seen once. Source material: PBMCs. The receptor comes from a male donor in good health and CMV-seropositive.

As DNA, the CDR3 is TGTGCCAGCAGTGAAACCAGGGAAGCCGGGGAGCTGTTTTTT. This translates into CASSETREAGELFF. The chain recombines TRBV6-5 with TRBJ2-2; tentative D call: TRBD1 (5 bases). The CDR3 sequence is 14 residues long. The V end lost 5 bases, the J end lost 6 bases, and 13 bases lay between the germline ends. Per germline, CDR1 MNHEY and CDR2 SVGAGI.